The next 22 T cell receptor beta chains were all read from a single sample in a study of radiation and T cells in renal cell carcinoma. Documented time point: blood 4 weeks post-SBRT, at nephrectomy. Treatment: 15 Gy SBRT to primary tumor, nephrectomy 4 weeks later. The assay was immunoSEQ multiplex PCR, and TCRdb's table has in-frame clones only and misses some. The sample gives some 150,000 clones, about 88% of which show up once; 15% to 20% is in the top ten. The sample here was blood, taken from a patient whose treatment included radiotherapy and nephrectomy. The receptors were gathered from a woman aged 45-60 years with renal cell carcinoma.

The chain uses TRBV28 and TRBJ2-5; 7 nucleotides agree with TRBD2. The CDR3 sequence is 14 residues long. Germline loops: CDR1 MDHEN, CDR2 SYDVKM. Trimming took 5 bases from V and 4 from J; bases not matched to a gene: 7. CDR3 nucleotides: TGTGCCAGCAGTGGGGCGGGGGTAGGAGAGACCCAGTACTTC. Translation gives CASSGAGVGETQYF.

The gene calls are TRBV28 and TRBJ2-7; no clear D gene. CDR1 and CDR2 from the germline V gene are MDHEN and SYDVKM. V was pared by 7 bases and J by 3 bases, with 7 bases between. CDR3 size: 11 residues. CDR3 region: CASTGGYEQYF. CDR3 coding DNA: TGTGCCAGCACTGGCGGCTACGAGCAGTACTTC. The whole variable domain, remainder taken from reference TRBV28 and TRBJ2-7, is DVKVTQSSRYLVKRTGEKVFLECVQDMDHENMFWYRQDPGLGLRLIYFSYDVKMKEKGDIPEGYSVSREKKERFSLILESASTNQTSMYLCASTGGYEQYFGPGTRLTVT.

V usage is TRBV9 and J usage is TRBJ2-7; 13 bases are shared with TRBD2. This CDR3 spans 15 amino acids. V was clipped by 4 bases and J by 3 bases; unmatched bases: 4. Germline lookup yields CDR1 SGDLS and CDR2 YYNGEE. CDR3 sequence: CASSSLAGGFYEQYF. DNA of the CDR3: TGTGCCAGCAGCTCACTAGCGGGAGGGTTCTACGAGCAGTACTTC.

V usage is TRBV7-2 and J usage is TRBJ1-2; 7 bases match TRBD1. This CDR3 is 13 amino acids long. Trimming removed 5 bases from V and 2 bases from J; junction bases left unmatched: 2. Per the germline V gene, CDR1 is SGHTA and CDR2 is FQGNSA. In nucleotides, the CDR3 is TGTGCCAGCAGCGCACAGGGGAACTATGGCTACACCTTC. Translating it yields CASSAQGNYGYTF.

The rearrangement links TRBV6-6 to TRBJ2-1; D not certain. V shed 0 bases and J shed 0 bases, with 3 bases lying between them. This CDR3 has 14 residues. Germline V CDR1 and CDR2: MNHNY, SVGAGI (reference sequence). CDR3 sequence: CASSYSSSYNEQFF. The CDR3 nucleotides read TGTGCCAGCAGTTACTCCAGCTCCTACAATGAGCAGTTCTTC.

The CDR3 DNA is TGTGCCAGCTCCCGGGAGGGCCCCGCGAACACCGGGGAGCTGTTTTTT. Translation: CASSREGPANTGELFF. V gene TRBV18 combines with J gene TRBJ2-2, with TRBD2 identical over 8 bases. The CDR3 consists of 16 residues. The germline CDR1 and CDR2 sequences are KGHSH and LQKENI. V was pared by 6 bases and J by 0 bases, with 6 bases of the junction left unmatched.

The V and J genes are TRBV7-2 and TRBJ2-7; D might be TRBD1 or TRBD2, each matching 5 bases. Trimming cost V 2 bases and J 7 bases, with 12 bases left between them. The CDR3 loop spans 13 amino acids. Germline-derived CDR1 and CDR2 are SGHTA and FQGNSA. Written as DNA, the CDR3 is TGTGCCAGCAGCTTAACGGGACCCAGAGAGCAGTACTTC. Amino acids: CASSLTGPREQYF. The entire variable domain, with the rest obtained from reference TRBV7-2 and TRBJ2-7, is as follows: GAGVSQSPSNKVTEKGKDVELRCDPISGHTALYWYRQSLGQGLEFLIYFQGNSAPDKSGLPSDRFSAERTGGSVSTLTIQRTQQEDSAVYLCASSLTGPREQYFGPGTRLTVT.

The J gene is TRBJ1-1, the V gene TRBV4-2; possibly TRBD1 for D (6 bases). Per germline, CDR1 LGHNA and CDR2 YNFKEQ. This CDR3 region has 16 residues. V lost 4 bases to trimming and J lost 4 bases, with 19 bases between them. CDR3 loop: CASSRELTGPGTEAFF. In nucleotides, the CDR3 is TGTGCCAGCAGCCGAGAGCTCACAGGGCCGGGCACTGAAGCTTTCTTT.

This clone has just one count. The chain carries TRBV19 and TRBJ1-5, with D maybe TRBD1 (5 bases). The CDR3 has 15 amino acids. The ends were cut back, 3 bases at V and 2 bases at J, with 11 bases in the middle. The germline CDR1 and CDR2 sequences are LNHDA and SQIVND (reference sequence). CDR3: CASSMRGSGNQPQHF. Here the CDR3 DNA reads TGTGCCAGTAGTATGAGGGGATCTGGCAATCAGCCCCAGCATTTT.

The CDR3 reads CASSARTGGADSPLHF. The CDR3 DNA sequence: TGTGCCAGCAGCGCCCGGACAGGGGGCGCGGATTCACCCCTCCACTTT. The gene calls are TRBV13 and TRBJ1-6; 11 positions match TRBD1. V trimming: 5 bases; J trimming: 8 bases; junction bases outside the gene matches: 8. The CDR3 is made up of 16 amino acids. Germline CDR1 is PRHDT and CDR2 is FYEKMQ (reference sequence).

The chain employs TRBV10-3 and TRBJ1-2; D unresolved. This CDR3 region has 13 residues. Germline V gene data show CDR1 as ENHRY and CDR2 as SYGVKD. Trimming stripped 5 bases from V and 2 bases from J, with 9 bases between. Here the CDR3 reads CAISKDPNYGYTF. The CDR3, as DNA: TGTGCCATCAGTAAGGACCCAAACTATGGCTACACCTTC.

The CDR3 here is CASSYVYGNTIYF. The CDR3 region has the DNA TGTGCCAGCAGTTACGTATATGGAAACACCATATATTTT. V and J are TRBV6-5 and TRBJ1-3; D gene ambiguous. The CDR3 is 13 residues long. Trimming took 2 bases from V and 3 from J, leaving 5 bases between them. CDR1 MNHEY and CDR2 SVGAGI come from the germline V gene.

This clone occurred a few times. This sequence joins TRBV5-1 and TRBJ1-4; the match to TRBD1 covers 7 bases. V shed 2 bases, J shed 8 bases, and the junction held 3 bases outside the gene matches. CDR3 length: 13 amino acids. CDR1 is SGHRS, CDR2 YFSETQ, per germline. The CDR3 coding sequence is TGCGCCAGCAGCTTTGAGACAGGGGAAAAACTGTTTTTT. Its protein is CASSFETGEKLFF. Full variable domain (rest looked up from reference TRBV5-1 and TRBJ1-4): KAGVTQTPRYLIKTRGQQVTLSCSPISGHRSVSWYQQTPGQGLQFLFEYFSETQRNKGNFPGRFSGRQFSNSRSEMNVSTLELGDSALYLCASSFETGEKLFFGSGTQLSVL.

This chain connects TRBV5-4 to TRBJ2-1, with 10 bases fitting TRBD2. Unmatched junction bases numbered 14, after V lost 10 bases and J lost 10 bases. Looked up from germline, CDR1 is SGHNT and CDR2 is YYREEE (reference sequence). The CDR3 runs to 14 residues. CDR3 coding DNA: TGTGCCGCATCCCCATCCGGGACTAGCGTCGAGCAGTTCTTC. Amino acid sequence: CAASPSGTSVEQFF.

In DNA form, the CDR3 reads TGCGCCAGCAGCTGGGGACAGGGCTCCGAGACCCAGTACTTC. Protein: CASSWGQGSETQYF. V usage is TRBV5-1 and J usage is TRBJ2-5; TRBD1 aligns across 9 bases. V lost 3 bases, J lost 5 bases, and 5 bases stayed unmatched. Germline CDR1 and CDR2: SGHRS and YFSETQ. The CDR3 length is 14 residues.

The V call is TRBV20-1, the J call TRBJ2-3; D is ambiguous. This CDR3 contains 10 residues. The germline gives CDR1 DFQATT, CDR2 SNEGSKA (reference sequence). Trimming left V 6 bases short and J 8 bases short, with 9 bases between. CDR3 DNA: TGCAGTGCCGATGGTGGTACGCAGTATTTT. Protein product: CSADGGTQYF.

The genes are TRBV11-2 and TRBJ2-3; TRBD1 might be the D (7 bases). Germline CDR1 and CDR2: SGHAT and FQNNGV. The CDR3 is 16 amino acids. The V end lost 5 bases, the J end lost 4 bases, and 19 bases lay between the germline ends. CDR3 DNA sequence: TGTGCCAGCAGCCCCTTCGGGCAGGGGGGTGCAGATACGCAGTATTTT. It translates to CASSPFGQGGADTQYF.

The V call is TRBV28, the J call TRBJ1-1, with no clear D. V was pared by 3 bases and J by 1 base, with 9 bases between. Germline loops: CDR1 MDHEN, CDR2 SYDVKM. CDR3 size: 14 residues. The CDR3 region is CASSLIRQNTEAFF. In DNA form, the CDR3 reads TGTGCCAGCAGTTTGATTCGACAGAACACTGAAGCTTTCTTT. Looking up the rest from reference TRBV28 and TRBJ1-1 gives the full variable domain: DVKVTQSSRYLVKRTGEKVFLECVQDMDHENMFWYRQDPGLGLRLIYFSYDVKMKEKGDIPEGYSVSREKKERFSLILESASTNQTSMYLCASSLIRQNTEAFFGQGTRLTVV.

The CDR3 sequence is CASSLSGGHNEQFF. CDR3 DNA: TGTGCCAGCAGCTTGTCGGGGGGGCACAATGAGCAGTTCTTC. This sequence joins TRBV7-9 and TRBJ2-1; 8 positions match TRBD2. Germline trimming cut 3 bases from V and 5 bases from J; bases unmatched to any gene: 3. CDR3 size: 14 residues. Germline V gene data show CDR1 as SEHNR and CDR2 as FQNEAQ (reference sequence).

About this clone: This sample also contains other DNA sequences that code for the same CDR3. This chain joins TRBV5-5 and TRBJ2-7, with D tentatively TRBD1 (5 bases). Germline-derived CDR1 and CDR2 are SGHKS and YYEKEE (reference sequence). The V end lost 2 bases, the J end lost 2 bases, and 11 bases lay between the germline ends. The CDR3 covers 14 residues. CDR3 nucleotide sequence: TGTGCCAGCAGCTTATCCCTAGGGGCCTACGAGCAGTACTTC. It is translated as CASSLSLGAYEQYF.

The chain recombines TRBV9 with TRBJ1-2; no reliable D call. Trimming took off 0 bases at V and 5 bases at J, with 5 bases between the two ends. This CDR3 comprises 12 residues. Germline assignment: CDR1 SGDLS and CDR2 YYNGEE. The CDR3 here is CASSVAPYGYTF. In DNA form, the CDR3 reads TGTGCCAGCAGCGTAGCCCCATATGGCTACACCTTC.

This clone was found a few times. The V call is TRBV5-1, the J call TRBJ1-5; possible D gene TRBD1, 5 bases. The germline gives CDR1 SGHRS, CDR2 YFSETQ. Trimming shortened V by 10 bases and J by 7 bases, and 18 bases separated the two germline ends. The CDR3 covers 13 residues. This CDR3 reads CAPIPGGSQPQHF. CDR3 bases: TGCGCCCCCATCCCGGGGGGGTCCCAGCCCCAGCATTTT.